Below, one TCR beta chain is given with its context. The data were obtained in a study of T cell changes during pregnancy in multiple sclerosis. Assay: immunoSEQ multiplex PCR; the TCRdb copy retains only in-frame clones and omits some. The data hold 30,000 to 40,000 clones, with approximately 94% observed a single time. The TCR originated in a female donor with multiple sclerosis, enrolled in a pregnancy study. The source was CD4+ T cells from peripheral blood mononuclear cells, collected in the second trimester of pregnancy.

CDR3 sequence: CASSTGQGHYGYTF. As DNA, the CDR3 is TGCGCCAGCAGCACCGGACAGGGGCACTATGGCTACACCTTC. The chain combines TRBV5-1 with TRBJ1-2, with 9 bases identical to TRBD1. This CDR3 has 14 residues. Germline V gene lookup returns CDR1 SGHRS and CDR2 YFSETQ. The J segment lost 3 bases and the V segment lost 4 bases, leaving 4 bases of the junction unmatched.